This T cell receptor beta chain came from a study of T-cell memory formation after mild COVID-19. Turning to the study itself: Largely donor-specific TCR clusters were found.

There are a few counts of this clonotype. The CDR3 runs 15 residues. Germline V CDR1 and CDR2: MNHEY, SMNVEV (reference sequence). V lost 8 bases, J lost 5 bases, and 12 bases stayed unmatched. Each CDR3 protein is one row after TCRdb ran MiXCR on the 5' RACE reads. The table shows 530,000 or so distinct CDR3 sequences, with roughly 17% occurring only once. The receptor comes from an adult woman who had mild COVID-19 (a few samples of this study predate the infection). Cell type and time point are not known. What was sequenced was PBMCs or a T cell subset sorted from them (not recorded which). The V and J genes are TRBV27 and TRBJ2-5; 9 bases are a match to TRBD2. CDR3 nucleotide sequence: TGTGCCAGCGAAGTTTATAGCGGGAGTGGGGAGACCCAGTACTTC. Translating it yields CASEVYSGSGETQYF.